This entry is about one TCR beta chain. Germline trimming cut 4 bases from V and 1 base from J; bases unmatched to any gene: 8. There are 16 residues in the CDR3. Germline CDR1 SGHDN, CDR2 FVKESK. These data are taken from a study of blood T cell repertoires in COVID-19. In the study overall: COVID-19 samples from acute and convalescent phases originated in the United States, Italy and Spain. T cells, B-cell-depleted T cells, or PBMCs supplied cDNA or gDNA.

The repertoire was sequenced with immunoSEQ multiplex PCR; TCRdb's copy has only in-frame clones and lacks some. The sample has around 100,000 clones, about 90% seen once. One Seattle source followed patients from active infection through their disease course. The receptor was isolated from a man in his late teens or twenties with COVID-19, enrolled during active disease. This chain connects TRBV14 to TRBJ1-1; the match to TRBD1 covers 8 bases. Sequencing was performed on peripheral blood. The DNA for the CDR3 is TGTGCCAGCAGCCCCTGGACAGGGCGGGGGAACACTGAAGCTTTCTTT. It specifies CASSPWTGRGNTEAFF.